This TCR beta chain was obtained from a study of cytomegalovirus exposure and HLA in healthy donors. General study results and limits: A list of 150 or so TCR beta chains associated with cytomegalovirus was given. Later analysis suggested most CMV-associated TCR beta chains were HLA-restricted.

This CDR3 region has 17 residues. V gave up 2 bases and J gave up 3 bases; unmatched junction bases: 13. Looked up from germline, CDR1 is SGHRS and CDR2 is YFSETQ. The donors were healthy bone marrow donors. Vbeta (60) and Jbeta (13) primers were used in the PCR. Original analysis: There were tens of millions of unique TCR beta chains by a later count, and about 11 million of them were shared. The method was immunoSEQ multiplex PCR; TCRdb's version includes in-frame clones alone and lacks a portion of them. The V and J calls and the clone size are those of that table, but D and trimming were determined from the DNA. The sample carries about 210,000 clones, 82% recorded once. As concerns this clone: Its matching antigen is unknown.

V usage is TRBV5-1 and J usage is TRBJ1-1; 7 nucleotides line up with TRBD1. This sequence originates from a man aged 40-49 years in good health and CMV-seropositive. The sample was PBMCs. DNA for the CDR3: TGCGCCAGCAGCTTACAGTCAGTTGGCAGGGGGGACACTGAAGCTTTCTTT. This codes for CASSLQSVGRGDTEAFF.